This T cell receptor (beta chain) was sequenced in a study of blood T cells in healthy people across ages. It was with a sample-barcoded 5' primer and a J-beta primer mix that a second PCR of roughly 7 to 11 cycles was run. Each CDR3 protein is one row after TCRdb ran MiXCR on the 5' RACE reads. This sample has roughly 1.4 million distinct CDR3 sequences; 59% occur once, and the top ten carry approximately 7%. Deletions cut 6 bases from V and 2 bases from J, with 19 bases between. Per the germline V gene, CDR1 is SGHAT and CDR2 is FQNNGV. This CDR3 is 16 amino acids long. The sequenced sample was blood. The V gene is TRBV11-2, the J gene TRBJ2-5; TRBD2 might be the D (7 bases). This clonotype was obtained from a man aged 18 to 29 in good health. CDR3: CASSSLRGAPQETQYF. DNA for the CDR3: TGTGCCAGCAGTTCCCTTCGGGGGGCCCCACAAGAGACCCAGTACTTC.